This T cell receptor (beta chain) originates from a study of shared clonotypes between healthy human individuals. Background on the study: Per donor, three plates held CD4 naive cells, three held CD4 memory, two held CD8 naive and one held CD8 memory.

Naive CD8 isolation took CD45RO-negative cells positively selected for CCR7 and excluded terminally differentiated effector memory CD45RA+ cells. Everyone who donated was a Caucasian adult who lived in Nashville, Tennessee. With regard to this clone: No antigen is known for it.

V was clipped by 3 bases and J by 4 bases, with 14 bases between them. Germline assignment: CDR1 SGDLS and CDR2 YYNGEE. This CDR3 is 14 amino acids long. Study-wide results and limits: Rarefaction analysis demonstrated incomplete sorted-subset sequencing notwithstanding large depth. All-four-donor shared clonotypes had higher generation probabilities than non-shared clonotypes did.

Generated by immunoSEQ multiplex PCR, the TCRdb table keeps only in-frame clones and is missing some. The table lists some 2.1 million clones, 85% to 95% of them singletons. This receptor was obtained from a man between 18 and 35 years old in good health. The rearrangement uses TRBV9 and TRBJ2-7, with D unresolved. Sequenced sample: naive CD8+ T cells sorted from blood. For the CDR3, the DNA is TGTGCCAGCAGCGCGCCTGGGTTGACATACGAGCAGTACTTC. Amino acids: CASSAPGLTYEQYF.